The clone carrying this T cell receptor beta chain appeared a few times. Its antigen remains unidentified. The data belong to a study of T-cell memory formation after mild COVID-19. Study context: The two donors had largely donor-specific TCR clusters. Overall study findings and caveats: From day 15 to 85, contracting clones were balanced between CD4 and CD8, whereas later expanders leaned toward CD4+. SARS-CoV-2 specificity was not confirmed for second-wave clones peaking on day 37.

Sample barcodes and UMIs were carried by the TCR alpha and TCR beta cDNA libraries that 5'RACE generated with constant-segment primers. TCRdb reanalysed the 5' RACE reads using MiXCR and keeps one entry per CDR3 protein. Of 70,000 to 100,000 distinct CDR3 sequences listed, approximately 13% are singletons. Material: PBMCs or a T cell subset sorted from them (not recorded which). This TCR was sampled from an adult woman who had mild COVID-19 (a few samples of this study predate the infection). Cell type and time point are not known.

CDR3 DNA: TGTGCCAGCAGCCAAGAGGATGCAGATACGCAGTATTTT. Protein: CASSQEDADTQYF. The rearrangement links TRBV3-1 to TRBJ2-3, with D unresolved. The germline V and J ends were trimmed by 0 bases and 4 bases, with 5 bases remaining between them. Germline loops: CDR1 LGHDT, CDR2 YNNKEL (reference sequence). CDR3 length: 13 amino acids.